Below, 21 T cell receptor beta chains from the same sample are listed, as sequenced in a study of blood T cells in healthy people across ages. Primed by a sample-barcoded 5' primer and a J-beta primer mix, a second PCR proceeded for 7 to 11 cycles. TCRdb independently ran MiXCR on the 5' RACE reads; one entry per CDR3 protein. This table has 1.5 million to 2 million distinct CDR3 sequences, 49% appearing once. Source material: blood. The receptors were gathered from a woman aged 35 to 49 in good health.

This clonotype has a handful of counts. The chain carries TRBV7-8 and TRBJ2-1, with 9 bases fitting TRBD1. The trim removed 4 bases at V and 2 bases at J, leaving 6 bases unmatched. The CDR3 covers 16 residues. The germline gives CDR1 SGHVS, CDR2 FQNEAQ. The CDR3 nucleotides read TGTGCCAGCAGCTCCTTAGGACAGGGGACCTACAATGAGCAGTTCTTC. It codes for CASSSLGQGTYNEQFF.

This sequence joins TRBV6-5 and TRBJ2-5; the D is unclear. The CDR3 sequence is 13 residues long. Germline V gives CDR1 MNHEY, CDR2 SVGAGI. Trimming cost V 7 bases and J 7 bases, with 16 bases left between them. In DNA form, the CDR3 reads TGTGCCAGCACTAACCCGGTGGTAACGACCCAGTACTTC. Its translation is CASTNPVVTTQYF.

This clonotype was seen a few times. The V and J genes are TRBV2 and TRBJ2-5; maybe TRBD1 (6 bases). CDR1 is SNHLY, CDR2 FYNNEI, per germline. The CDR3 runs 13 residues. V lost 6 bases, J lost 6 bases, and 14 bases lay in between. The CDR3 reads CASSDTGIQTQYF. CDR3 sequence (DNA): TGTGCCAGCAGCGACACAGGGATACAGACCCAGTACTTC.

Only one count was recorded for this clonotype. A read error is possible here, since a much larger clone lies one base away. The CDR3 is CSVTGGPPDIQYF. In DNA form, the CDR3 reads TGCAGCGTCACCGGGGGGCCGCCGGACATTCAGTACTTC. The V gene is TRBV29-1, the J gene TRBJ2-4; D might be TRBD2 (7 bases). The V gene lost 6 bases and the J gene lost 8 bases, with 17 bases spanning the gap. CDR1 is SQVTM, CDR2 ANQGSEA, per germline. The CDR3 consists of 13 residues.

On this clonotype: Relative to the germline gene, one junction end is altered; a read error may explain this. The rearrangement joins TRBV4-3 to TRBJ1-4, with 7 bases fitting TRBD1. Looked up from germline, CDR1 is LGHNA and CDR2 is YSLEER. There are 15 residues in the CDR3. The CDR3 spells CASSPRGEGNEELFF. In DNA, the CDR3 is TGCGCCAGCAGCCCCAGGGGGGAGGGTAATGAAGAACTGTTTTTT.

This rearrangement joins TRBV18 to TRBJ2-5; 9 positions agree with TRBD1. This CDR3 region has 17 residues. Germline assignment: CDR1 KGHSH and CDR2 LQKENI. V lost 6 bases, J lost 2 bases, and 13 bases stayed unmatched. In DNA form, the CDR3 reads TGTGCCAGCTCCTCCAGTGGGACAGGGAGACAACAAGAGACCCAGTACTTC. Its translation: CASSSSGTGRQQETQYF.

The chain joins TRBV6-2 or TRBV6-3 to TRBJ2-1; possibly TRBD1 or TRBD2 for D (5 bases each). The CDR3 has 14 amino acids. CDR1 is MNHEY, CDR2 SVGEGT, per germline. With 6 bases removed from V and 8 bases from J, the gap between germline ends came to 17 bases. CDR3 protein: CASSSGTSRDEQFF. The CDR3 DNA reads TGTGCCAGCAGCTCCGGGACCTCTAGGGATGAGCAGTTCTTC.

The J gene is TRBJ1-2, the V gene TRBV28; D unclear. This CDR3 region has 14 residues. The V gene's germline CDR1 is MDHEN and CDR2 SYDVKM. The V and J ends lost 2 bases and 3 bases respectively, with 10 bases between them. The CDR3 loop is CASSLAALHYGYTF. The CDR3 nucleotides are TGTGCCAGCAGTTTAGCTGCCCTTCACTATGGCTACACCTTC.

The chain employs TRBV2 and TRBJ2-5; the D gene is possibly TRBD1 (6 bases). The CDR3 runs 11 residues. V lost 8 bases and J 11 bases, leaving 15 bases between the germline ends. Looked up from germline, CDR1 is SNHLY and CDR2 is FYNNEI. The CDR3, as DNA: TGTGCCAGCCCTAACAGGGAAGAGCAGTACTTC. Its protein is CASPNREEQYF.

Comments on this clonotype: The junction differs from germline at one of its ends, possibly a read error. The chain carries TRBV6-1 and TRBJ2-7; 10 bases line up with TRBD2. The CDR3 is 16 amino acids. In germline, CDR1 is MNHNS, CDR2 SASEGT. The CDR3 nucleotides are TGTGCCAGTAGTGTAAGCGGGGGGGCCTCGTCCTACGAGCAGTACTTC. It codes for CASSVSGGASSYEQYF.

The gene calls are TRBV7-9 and TRBJ2-7; 9 nucleotides agree with TRBD1. CDR1 is SEHNR and CDR2 is FQNEAQ in the germline V gene (reference sequence). V trimming: 7 bases; J trimming: 3 bases; junction bases outside the gene matches: 10. There are 15 residues in the CDR3. For the CDR3, the DNA is TGTGCCAGCAACTTTTCTGGGACAGGGCTCTACGAGCAGTACTTC. It specifies CASNFSGTGLYEQYF. The whole variable domain, filled in from reference TRBV7-9 and TRBJ2-7, reads DTGVSQNPRHKITKRGQNVTFRCDPISEHNRLYWYRQTLGQGPEFLTYFQNEAQLEKSRLLSDRFSAERPKGSFSTLEIQRTEQGDSAMYLCASNFSGTGLYEQYFGPGTRLTVT.

This clonotype has more than one count but fewer than ten. This chain connects TRBV2 to TRBJ2-3; 8 bases fit TRBD1. The V gene end was trimmed by 10 bases and the J gene end by 0 bases; junction bases not matched to a gene: 6. Germline values: CDR1 SNHLY, CDR2 FYNNEI. The CDR3 is made up of 14 amino acids. For the CDR3, the DNA is TGTGCCATTCCCGGGACAGGTAGCACAGATACGCAGTATTTT. Protein: CAIPGTGSTDTQYF. Based on the CDR3 plus reference TRBV2 and TRBJ2-3, the full variable domain is EPEVTQTPSHQVTQMGQEVILRCVPISNHLYFYWYRQILGQKVEFLVSFYNNEISEKSEIFDDQFSVERPDGSNFTLKIRSTKLEDSAMYFCAIPGTGSTDTQYFGPGTRLTVL.

V is TRBV20-1 and J is TRBJ2-7, with a possible D match to TRBD2 (6 bases). From germline, CDR1 is DFQATT and CDR2 SNEGSKA (reference sequence). CDR3 length: 15 residues. V shed 1 base and J shed 1 base, with 14 bases lying between them. Here the CDR3 reads CSARVATSLSYEQYF. The CDR3 DNA reads as TGCAGTGCTAGAGTAGCGACTAGTCTTTCCTACGAGCAGTACTTC.

This clonotype occurred a few times. The rearrangement uses TRBV7-2 and TRBJ2-1; D may be TRBD2 (7 bases). CDR1 SGHTA and CDR2 FQGNSA come from the germline V gene. The CDR3 has 17 residues. V lost 2 bases and J 4 bases, leaving 18 bases between the germline ends. The CDR3: CASSLLGGGGKYNEQFF. The CDR3 DNA sequence: TGTGCCAGCAGCTTACTGGGAGGGGGGGGGAAGTACAATGAGCAGTTCTTC.

The chain carries TRBV20-1 and TRBJ2-7, with D possibly TRBD1 on 5 matching bases. This CDR3 comprises 12 residues. The ends were cut back, 4 bases at V and 6 bases at J, with 13 bases in the middle. From germline, CDR1 is DFQATT and CDR2 SNEGSKA (reference sequence). The CDR3 region is CSAKGVKGEQYF. The DNA for the CDR3 is TGCAGTGCTAAAGGGGTGAAGGGCGAGCAGTACTTC.

The V call is TRBV4-3, the J call TRBJ2-3; possible D gene TRBD1, 7 bases. The germline V and J ends were trimmed by 0 bases and 4 bases, with 23 bases remaining between them. Germline V gene data show CDR1 as LGHNA and CDR2 as YSLEER. CDR3 size: 19 residues. This chain's CDR3 is CASSQDVYGQGGVPDTQYF. The CDR3, as DNA: TGCGCCAGCAGCCAAGACGTGTATGGGCAGGGGGGAGTCCCAGATACGCAGTATTTT.

The V call is TRBV29-1, the J call TRBJ1-2, with a possible D match to TRBD1 (6 bases). Germline CDR1 is SQVTM and CDR2 is ANQGSEA. The ends were cut back, 4 bases at V and 4 bases at J, with 13 bases in the middle. The CDR3 has 13 amino acids. CDR3 sequence reads: CSVVAGDSYGYTF. Here the CDR3 DNA reads TGCAGCGTTGTGGCAGGGGATAGCTATGGCTACACCTTC.

The chain couples TRBV7-2 to TRBJ1-2, with TRBD1 identical over 12 bases. V shed 0 bases and J 4 bases; nucleotides not matched to a gene: 3. The CDR3 is made up of 16 amino acids. Germline-derived CDR1 and CDR2 are SGHTA and FQGNSA. The DNA of the CDR3 is TGTGCCAGCAGCTTAGCGATGGGACAGGGGGCCTATGGCTACACCTTC. This codes for CASSLAMGQGAYGYTF.

The chain uses TRBV12-3 or TRBV12-4 and TRBJ2-7, with a tentative D call TRBD1 (5 bases). V was shortened by 2 bases and J by 2 bases, with 13 bases between the two germline ends. This CDR3 comprises 15 residues. The DNA for the CDR3 is TGTGCCAGCAGTTTATTGGGGAAGGGGACCTACGAGCAGTACTTC. Translated, it gives CASSLLGKGTYEQYF.

The J gene is TRBJ1-2, the V gene TRBV4-3; a possible D gene is TRBD1 (5 bases). V lost 0 bases and J 8 bases, leaving 19 bases between the germline ends. The CDR3 has 16 residues. Per germline, CDR1 LGHNA and CDR2 YSLEER. The CDR3 DNA reads TGCGCCAGCAGCCAAGATATTCGGGGCAGGGCTGGGGGCTACACCTTC. Residues: CASSQDIRGRAGGYTF.

This rearrangement joins TRBV7-6 to TRBJ2-4; D gene ambiguous. V was shortened by 1 base and J by 4 bases, with 11 bases between the two germline ends. This CDR3 is 15 amino acids long. The V gene's germline CDR1 is SGHVS and CDR2 FNYEAQ. In nucleotides, the CDR3 is TGTGCCAGCAGCTTAGTTCTGAAGAAGAAAAACATTCAGTACTTC. This gives the protein CASSLVLKKKNIQYF.